A single sample is the source of the 21 T cell receptor beta chains below, sequenced in a study of shared clonotypes between healthy human individuals. Measured with immunoSEQ multiplex PCR; TCRdb has only the in-frame clones, and not every one. This sample has about 1,500,000 clones, with roughly 96% found just once. Sequenced material: naive CD4+ T cells sorted from blood. Sample subset: CD45RA+ positively selected. These receptors were taken from a man aged 30-40 years in good health.

The gene calls are TRBV18 and TRBJ2-3; 16 nucleotides line up with TRBD2. The germline CDR1 and CDR2 sequences are KGHSH and LQKENI. After removal of 6 bases from V and 1 base from J, the junction contained 10 bases not matched to a gene. The CDR3 loop spans 19 amino acids. The CDR3 DNA sequence: TGTGCCAGCTCGCCGCCGGGACTAGCGGGAGGGTTCGGCACAGATACGCAGTATTTT. Translation: CASSPPGLAGGFGTDTQYF.

V and J are TRBV5-5 and TRBJ1-4, with D hard to call. This CDR3 has 14 amino acids. Trimming removed 4 bases from V and 7 bases from J, with 14 bases in between. Germline CDR1 is SGHKS and CDR2 is YYEKEE (reference sequence). The CDR3 DNA reads as TGTGCCAGCAGCGACCGGGCAGTCCTTGAAAAACTGTTTTTT. Translated, it gives CASSDRAVLEKLFF. Together with reference TRBV5-5 and TRBJ1-4, the CDR3 gives the full variable domain: DAGVTQSPTHLIKTRGQQVTLRCSPISGHKSVSWYQQVLGQGPQFIFQYYEKEERGRGNFPDRFSARQFPNYSSELNVNALLLGDSALYLCASSDRAVLEKLFFGSGTQLSVL.

The rearrangement links TRBV5-1 to TRBJ2-4, with 8 bases identical to TRBD2. With V trimmed by 0 bases and J by 1 base, 3 bases remained unmatched. Per the germline V gene, CDR1 is SGHRS and CDR2 is YFSETQ. CDR3 length: 16 amino acids. Here the CDR3 DNA reads TGCGCCAGCAGCTTGGGGGCGGGGGGCGCCAAAAACATTCAGTACTTC. Its translation is CASSLGAGGAKNIQYF.

The genes are TRBV5-6 and TRBJ2-3, with D possibly TRBD2 on 5 matching bases. The germline CDR1 and CDR2 sequences are SGHDT and YYEEEE. V was clipped by 4 bases and J by 10 bases, with 25 bases between them. The CDR3 has 16 residues. The CDR3 nucleotides read TGTGCCAGCAGCCCAAACAGAGGCCGGGGTCGGATTTCGCAGTATTTT. It encodes CASSPNRGRGRISQYF.

The gene calls are TRBV30 and TRBJ1-3; the match to TRBD1 covers 10 bases. Germline lookup yields CDR1 GTSNPN and CDR2 SVGIG (reference sequence). V trimming: 8 bases; J trimming: 0 bases; junction bases outside the gene matches: 4. The CDR3 consists of 14 residues. The CDR3 sequence: CAHRTGGSGNTIYF. The CDR3, as DNA: TGTGCCCACCGGACAGGGGGCTCTGGAAACACCATATATTTT.

The genes are TRBV28 and TRBJ1-5; 9 nucleotides align to TRBD1. Germline CDR1 is MDHEN and CDR2 is SYDVKM. This CDR3 is built from 16 residues. V trimming: 7 bases; J trimming: 4 bases; junction bases outside the gene matches: 11. In DNA form, the CDR3 reads TGTGCCAGCATCCCCCACAGGGGGCGATCAAATCAGCCCCAGCATTTT. Translating gives CASIPHRGRSNQPQHF. Drawing the rest from reference TRBV28 and TRBJ1-5, the complete variable domain is DVKVTQSSRYLVKRTGEKVFLECVQDMDHENMFWYRQDPGLGLRLIYFSYDVKMKEKGDIPEGYSVSREKKERFSLILESASTNQTSMYLCASIPHRGRSNQPQHFGDGTRLSIL.

This chain connects TRBV27 to TRBJ2-2; D perhaps matches TRBD1 (6 bases). Germline V gene lookup returns CDR1 MNHEY and CDR2 SMNVEV (reference sequence). V lost 6 bases to trimming and J lost 6 bases, with 20 bases between them. This CDR3 contains 16 residues. CDR3 DNA: TGTGCCAGCAGCATTATTACCCATACAGGGTCCGGGGAGCTGTTTTTT. Its translation is CASSIITHTGSGELFF.

The chain carries TRBV30 and TRBJ2-7, with 11 bases that match TRBD2. Germline V lookup: CDR1 GTSNPN, CDR2 SVGIG (reference sequence). The CDR3 sequence is 17 residues long. J was trimmed by 2 bases and V by 0 bases; bases with no gene match: 9. The chain's CDR3 is CAWSVDLAGGGAYEQYF. CDR3 in DNA: TGTGCCTGGAGTGTAGATTTAGCGGGAGGGGGGGCCTACGAGCAGTACTTC.

V usage is TRBV5-1 and J usage is TRBJ2-7; the match to TRBD1 covers 9 bases. V gave up 4 bases and J gave up 5 bases; unmatched junction bases: 7. This CDR3 spans 14 amino acids. Germline V gene lookup returns CDR1 SGHRS and CDR2 YFSETQ. The CDR3 region has the DNA TGCGCCAGCAGCCAAACAGGGGGCGTTCACGAGCAGTACTTC. Its translation: CASSQTGGVHEQYF.

V is TRBV29-1 and J is TRBJ2-3; D is unclear. The germline V gene has CDR1 SQVTM and CDR2 ANQGSEA. The V and J ends lost 6 bases and 6 bases respectively, with 16 bases between them. The CDR3 has 13 amino acids. The CDR3 nucleotides read TGCAGCGTCGACCAGCGTATGGGGGATACGCAGTATTTT. Its protein product is CSVDQRMGDTQYF.

CDR3 region: CASSPSGTGVQETQYF. The CDR3 DNA reads as TGTGCCAGCAGCCCCAGCGGGACAGGGGTACAAGAGACCCAGTACTTC. This chain connects TRBV7-6 to TRBJ2-5, with TRBD1 matching over 10 bases. The CDR3 runs 16 residues. Germline loops: CDR1 SGHVS, CDR2 FNYEAQ. The V gene end was trimmed by 5 bases and the J gene end by 2 bases; junction bases not matched to a gene: 8.

Remarks on this clone: The identical CDR3 is also encoded by other nucleotide sequences in the sample. The chain employs TRBV29-1 and TRBJ1-1; no clear D gene. The CDR3 runs to 11 residues. From germline, CDR1 is SQVTM and CDR2 ANQGSEA. V was trimmed by 6 bases and J by 1 base, leaving 6 bases between them. The CDR3 is CSVVGNTEAFF. The CDR3 DNA is TGCAGCGTCGTTGGGAACACTGAAGCTTTCTTT.

The chain uses TRBV11-3 and TRBJ2-5; TRBD1 matches at 10 bases. Germline CDR1 and CDR2: SGHNT and YENEEA. The CDR3 has 15 residues. V gave up 4 bases and J gave up 5 bases; unmatched junction bases: 7. The CDR3 nucleotides read TGTGCCAGCAGCTACGGGACAGGGGAGGGCGAGACCCAGTACTTC. Translation: CASSYGTGEGETQYF.

The chain recombines TRBV4-1 with TRBJ2-2; TRBD2 matches at 14 bases. CDR1 MGHRA and CDR2 YSYEKL come from the germline V gene. The CDR3 length is 17 residues. Trimming at V came to 3 bases and at J to 7 bases, leaving 7 bases not matched to a gene. CDR3 nucleotides: TGCGCCAGCAGCCAGAGTGGACTAGCGGGAGGCGGCGGGGAGCTGTTTTTT. Translated, it gives CASSQSGLAGGGGELFF.

The V call is TRBV30, the J call TRBJ2-5; tentatively, D is TRBD2 (5 bases). Per the germline V gene, CDR1 is GTSNPN and CDR2 is SVGIG (reference sequence). This CDR3 spans 11 amino acids. The V gene lost 2 bases and the J gene lost 6 bases, with 7 bases spanning the gap. The CDR3 reads CAWSSGQTQYF. CDR3 DNA sequence: TGTGCCTGGAGTAGCGGTCAGACCCAGTACTTC.

The chain uses TRBV5-6 and TRBJ2-5; possible D gene TRBD1, 5 bases. V lost 6 bases and J lost 5, with 14 bases in between. Germline assignment: CDR1 SGHDT and CDR2 YYEEEE. The CDR3 contains 13 residues. This chain's CDR3 is CASNLRGRETQYF. For the CDR3, the DNA is TGTGCCAGCAACTTAAGGGGTCGGGAGACCCAGTACTTC.

This chain uses TRBV5-1 with TRBJ2-3; D not certain. CDR1 SGHRS and CDR2 YFSETQ come from the germline V gene. The germline V and J ends were trimmed by 4 bases and 5 bases, with 8 bases remaining between them. CDR3 length: 12 residues. The CDR3: CASSEQQDTQYF. DNA for the CDR3: TGCGCCAGCAGCGAACAACAAGATACGCAGTATTTT.

A note on this clone: One junction end disagrees with the germline gene, perhaps due to a read error. V gene TRBV27 combines with J gene TRBJ2-7; D remains ambiguous. This CDR3 comprises 14 residues. Germline V gene data show CDR1 as MNHEY and CDR2 as SMNVEV (reference sequence). The CDR3 nucleotides are TGTGCCAGCAAAATTACGGAGTACGGGTACGAGCAGCACTTC. Protein: CASKITEYGYEQHF.

V usage is TRBV11-2 and J usage is TRBJ2-7, with D tentatively TRBD1 (6 bases). CDR3 size: 15 residues. V was shortened by 1 base and J by 2 bases, with 12 bases between the two germline ends. From germline, CDR1 is SGHAT and CDR2 FQNNGV. The CDR3 nucleotides are TGTGCCAGCAGCTTAGGGGCGGACAGACCCTACGAGCAGTACTTC. This codes for CASSLGADRPYEQYF.

The chain uses TRBV10-3 and TRBJ2-7; 13 bases are shared with TRBD2. From germline, CDR1 is ENHRY and CDR2 SYGVKD. The CDR3 covers 15 residues. Trimming cost V 5 bases and J 5 bases; bases outside gene matches: 6. The CDR3 loop reads CAISSGTSGAHEQYF. The CDR3 DNA reads as TGTGCCATCAGTTCCGGGACTAGCGGGGCCCACGAGCAGTACTTC.

This clone has just one count. The V gene is TRBV5-6, the J gene TRBJ2-7; D not certain. V dropped 4 bases and J dropped 2 bases, with 10 bases sitting between them. CDR1 SGHDT and CDR2 YYEEEE come from the germline V gene. This CDR3 is built from 13 residues. The CDR3 reads CASSPTVTYEQYF. For the CDR3, the DNA is TGTGCCAGCAGCCCGACGGTAACCTACGAGCAGTACTTC.